One and the same sample provided the 11 T cell receptor beta chains below, sequenced in a study of T cell changes during pregnancy in multiple sclerosis (dated by TCRdb to between 2018 and 2021). Receptor libraries were prepared by the immunoSEQ multiplex PCR assay. Imported from immuneACCESS, the table was reduced by TCRdb to in-frame sequences with V and J called. These copies leave out some clones; in studies compared against another copy, an unresolved V gene accounts for under half, and the cause of the remainder is not known. Recorded for this sample are just under 45,000 clones; roughly 96% of them occurred a single time. The ten largest make up 0.75% to 0.9% of the sample. The specimen comprised peripheral blood, sampled in the second trimester of pregnancy. The source is a female donor with multiple sclerosis, enrolled in a pregnancy study.

CDR3 coding DNA: TGCGCCAGCAGCCAAACGGACAGGGTTTTTGATGGGGAGCTGTTTTTT. Encoded protein: CASSQTDRVFDGELFF. The V call is TRBV4-1, the J call TRBJ2-2; 8 positions agree with TRBD1. This CDR3 comprises 16 residues. In germline, CDR1 is MGHRA, CDR2 YSYEKL. Trimming at V came to 2 bases and at J to 8 bases, leaving 10 bases not matched to a gene.

V and J are TRBV18 and TRBJ2-2; TRBD2 might be the D (6 bases). V was shortened by 3 bases and J by 4 bases, with 6 bases between the two germline ends. The CDR3 is made up of 13 amino acids. The germline V gene has CDR1 KGHSH and CDR2 LQKENI. The CDR3 protein is CASSPGGTGELFF. CDR3 bases: TGTGCCAGCTCACCCGGGGGCACCGGGGAGCTGTTTTTT.

The chain is built from TRBV18 and TRBJ1-5; 8 nucleotides match TRBD1. CDR1 and CDR2 (germline): KGHSH, LQKENI. The CDR3 is 14 amino acids. J was trimmed by 5 bases and V by 5 bases; bases with no gene match: 5. The CDR3 bases are TGTGCCAGCTCATTGGACAGGGTGTATCAGCCCCAGCATTTT. Its translation: CASSLDRVYQPQHF.

CDR3 residues: CASSFSRGIPEAFF. The CDR3 DNA reads TGCGCCAGCAGCTTCTCTAGGGGTATCCCTGAAGCTTTCTTT. This chain connects TRBV5-1 to TRBJ1-1, with a possible D match to TRBD1 (5 bases). The germline gives CDR1 SGHRS, CDR2 YFSETQ. This CDR3 is 14 amino acids long. The germline V and J ends were trimmed by 2 bases and 6 bases, with 14 bases remaining between them.

The genes are TRBV27 and TRBJ2-3; 7 positions agree with TRBD1. V was pared by 2 bases and J by 4 bases, with 3 bases of the junction left unmatched. The CDR3 has 14 amino acids. The germline CDR1 and CDR2 sequences are MNHEY and SMNVEV (reference sequence). The CDR3 here is CASSLDRVADTQYF. The CDR3 DNA reads as TGTGCCAGCAGTTTAGACAGGGTGGCAGATACGCAGTATTTT.

The rearrangement links TRBV29-1 to TRBJ2-2; D perhaps matches TRBD2 (5 bases). V lost 1 base, J lost 6 bases, and 9 bases lay in between. The CDR3 has 13 residues. Germline CDR1 SQVTM, CDR2 ANQGSEA. This CDR3 is CSVEAARAGELFF. The CDR3 nucleotides are TGCAGCGTTGAAGCAGCGAGGGCCGGGGAGCTGTTTTTT.

The J gene is TRBJ1-5, the V gene TRBV6-1; 7 bases align to TRBD1. Germline CDR1 reads MNHNS; CDR2 reads SASEGT. This CDR3 region has 14 residues. J was trimmed by 7 bases and V by 4 bases; bases with no gene match: 7. CDR3 residues: CASSGGGVSQPQHF. The CDR3, as DNA: TGTGCCAGCAGTGGAGGGGGCGTCAGCCAGCCCCAGCATTTT.

The chain uses TRBV5-8 and TRBJ2-7, with D tentatively TRBD1 (7 bases). The germline V gene has CDR1 SGHTS and CDR2 YDEGEE. The length of the CDR3 is 15 residues. Trimming removed 2 bases from V and 0 bases from J, with 12 bases in between. CDR3 bases: TGTGCCAGCAGCTTTCGCGGGACAGCCTCCTACGAGCAGTACTTC. Its protein is CASSFRGTASYEQYF.

The rearrangement links TRBV27 to TRBJ2-7, with D maybe TRBD2 (5 bases). This CDR3 has 13 residues. V lost 5 bases and J 4 bases, leaving 12 bases between the germline ends. Germline CDR1 reads MNHEY; CDR2 reads SMNVEV (reference sequence). The CDR3 DNA sequence: TGTGCCAGCAGTCGGGGAAGAGGGTACGAGCAGTACTTC. It specifies CASSRGRGYEQYF.

This chain's CDR3 is CASSRSIQGGGETQYF. The CDR3 coding sequence is TGTGCCAGCAGCCGAAGCATCCAGGGAGGGGGAGAGACCCAGTACTTC. V usage is TRBV4-2 and J usage is TRBJ2-5; maybe TRBD2 (7 bases). This CDR3 is built from 16 residues. The V gene lost 4 bases and the J gene lost 4 bases, with 19 bases spanning the gap. Germline CDR1 reads LGHNA; CDR2 reads YNFKEQ.

V and J are TRBV29-1 and TRBJ1-1; D is uncertain. Germline V gene sequence: CDR1 SQVTM, CDR2 ANQGSEA. This CDR3 region has 14 residues. V lost 4 bases and J lost 1, with 13 bases in between. CDR3 amino acids: CSVGGYGENTEAFF. CDR3 bases: TGCAGCGTTGGAGGGTATGGCGAGAACACTGAAGCTTTCTTT.